The next 32 T cell receptor beta chains were all read from a single sample in a study of T-cell reconstitution after alpha-beta-depleted transplantation in children. A TCRbeta library incorporating unique molecular identifiers was prepared. TCRdb called the PCR reads again in MiXCR, with one record for every CDR3 protein. The sample yields about 540,000 distinct CDR3 sequences, about 16% seen once. Sample: PBMCs from the stem cell graft donor, taken from the stem cell graft. The receptors stem from a human donor who donated a stem cell graft to a child with acute lymphoblastic leukemia.

V gene TRBV5-2 combines with J gene TRBJ2-1; the D segment call TRBD2 is taken from the table without a DNA check. TRBV5-2 is deemed a pseudogene. The CDR3 covers 12 residues. The CDR3 spells CAISLIGREQFF. For the CDR3, the DNA is TGTGCCATCAGCTTGATAGGGAGGGAGCAGTTCTTC.

This clonotype was picked up a small number of times. V and J are TRBV3-1 and TRBJ2-1; D not certain. Germline values: CDR1 LGHDT, CDR2 YNNKEL (reference sequence). Trimming removed 3 bases from V and 7 bases from J, with 7 bases in between. The CDR3 runs to 12 residues. The CDR3, as DNA: TGTGCCAGCAGCCAGTCCGCAAATGAGCAGTTCTTC. This translates into CASSQSANEQFF.

This clonotype was found a few times. The rearrangement uses TRBV5-6 and TRBJ2-7; D not resolved. Germline-derived CDR1 and CDR2 are SGHDT and YYEEEE. CDR3 length: 16 amino acids. Trimming took off 4 bases at V and 0 bases at J, with 17 bases between the two ends. The CDR3 bases are TGTGCCAGCAGCAAGTTCACACCACATCGCTCCTACGAGCAGTACTTC. It is translated as CASSKFTPHRSYEQYF.

This chain links TRBV5-8 with TRBJ1-4, with unresolved D. There are 12 residues in the CDR3. The germline V and J ends were trimmed by 0 bases and 16 bases, with 13 bases remaining between them. Germline V gene sequence: CDR1 SGHTS, CDR2 YDEGEE. The CDR3 coding sequence is TGTGCCAGCAGCTTGGTCCTGGGGTTCTGGTTTTTT. The encoded protein is CASSLVLGFWFF.

Only a few counts were recorded for this clonotype. In DNA form, the CDR3 reads TGCAGCGTTGATCCTTCGGGACAAGAGACCCAGTACTTC. The encoded protein is CSVDPSGQETQYF. The V gene is TRBV29-1, the J gene TRBJ2-5; maybe TRBD2 (5 bases). The V end was cut by 3 bases, the J end by 2 bases, with 10 bases between. CDR3 size: 13 residues. Germline lookup yields CDR1 SQVTM and CDR2 ANQGSEA. Drawing the rest from reference TRBV29-1 and TRBJ2-5, the complete variable domain is SAVISQKPSRDICQRGTSLTIQCQVDSQVTMMFWYRQQPGQSLTLIATANQGSEATYESGFVIDKFPISRPNLTFSTLTVSNMSPEDSSIYLCSVDPSGQETQYFGPGTRLLVL.

V is TRBV20-1 and J is TRBJ2-3; D is perhaps TRBD1 or TRBD2 (6 bases each). CDR1 DFQATT and CDR2 SNEGSKA come from the germline V gene (reference sequence). The CDR3 is 14 amino acids. Trimming took 6 bases from V and 5 from J, leaving 18 bases between them. The chain's CDR3 is CSAWVGGSGDTQYF. Written as DNA, the CDR3 is TGCAGTGCCTGGGTAGGGGGGAGTGGAGATACGCAGTATTTT.

This clonotype was counted only a few times. The rearrangement uses TRBV29-1 and TRBJ1-2; D unclear. Between the trimmed V and J ends, which lost 6 bases and 4 bases, there was a span of 9 bases. Germline CDR1 reads SQVTM; CDR2 reads ANQGSEA. The CDR3 sequence is 11 residues long. CDR3 region: CSVGSLYGYTF. The CDR3, as DNA: TGCAGCGTCGGTTCACTCTATGGCTACACCTTC. Filled out from reference TRBV29-1 and TRBJ1-2, the complete variable domain reads SAVISQKPSRDICQRGTSLTIQCQVDSQVTMMFWYRQQPGQSLTLIATANQGSEATYESGFVIDKFPISRPNLTFSTLTVSNMSPEDSSIYLCSVGSLYGYTFGSGTRLTVV.

This sequence joins TRBV6-1 and TRBJ2-5; TRBD2 might be the D (6 bases). V dropped 2 bases and J dropped 2 bases, with 18 bases sitting between them. CDR1 is MNHNS and CDR2 is SASEGT in the germline V gene. This CDR3 is built from 17 residues. The CDR3 sequence is CASSEPHQRAFQETQYF. The CDR3 DNA reads TGTGCCAGCAGTGAACCTCATCAGCGGGCCTTTCAAGAGACCCAGTACTTC.

This chain connects TRBV12-3 or TRBV12-4 to TRBJ1-5; TRBD1 matches 8 bases. The trim removed 1 base at V and 6 bases at J, leaving 5 bases unmatched. The CDR3 consists of 15 residues. The CDR3 DNA reads TGTGCCAGCAGTTTAGAGGCAGGGGGCTTTCAGCCCCAGCATTTT. Protein sequence: CASSLEAGGFQPQHF.

The chain recombines TRBV6-1 with TRBJ2-1, with 9 positions matching TRBD1. CDR3 length: 14 amino acids. CDR1 is MNHNS and CDR2 is SASEGT in the germline V gene. The J segment lost 4 bases and the V segment lost 6 bases, leaving 4 bases of the junction unmatched. DNA of the CDR3: TGTGCCAGCAGAGGACAGGGGAATTACAATGAGCAGTTCTTC. This gives the protein CASRGQGNYNEQFF.

The chain employs TRBV7-2 and TRBJ2-7; 13 bases agree with TRBD2. J lost 6 bases, V lost 3 bases, and 8 bases had no gene match. Germline CDR1 and CDR2: SGHTA and FQGNSA. The CDR3 contains 16 residues. CDR3 loop: CASSFRLAGGRGEQYF. The CDR3 region has the DNA TGTGCCAGCAGCTTCCGACTAGCGGGAGGACGAGGCGAGCAGTACTTC.

This clonotype was seen a single time. This chain links TRBV2 with TRBJ1-4; 9 nucleotides line up with TRBD1. The CDR3 contains 19 residues. V shed 5 bases, J shed 1 base, and the junction held 14 bases outside the gene matches. Per the germline V gene, CDR1 is SNHLY and CDR2 is FYNNEI. CDR3 DNA sequence: TGTGCCAGCAGTCCTGCCGTGAGAACAGGGGGCGAAACTAATGAAAAACTGTTTTTT. Protein product: CASSPAVRTGGETNEKLFF.

The V call is TRBV4-1, the J call TRBJ2-1; D remains ambiguous. This CDR3 region has 14 residues. In germline, CDR1 is MGHRA, CDR2 YSYEKL. V lost 0 bases and J lost 9, with 12 bases in between. Here the CDR3 reads CASSQEWVVSEQFF. As DNA, the CDR3 is TGCGCCAGCAGCCAAGAGTGGGTAGTGAGTGAGCAGTTCTTC.

The rearrangement joins TRBV5-6 to TRBJ2-7, with unresolved D. V lost 0 bases and J lost 2, with 12 bases in between. Germline assignment: CDR1 SGHDT and CDR2 YYEEEE. This CDR3 spans 15 amino acids. The DNA of the CDR3 is TGTGCCAGCAGCTTGGGCCCCGGGCCTGCCTACGAGCAGTACTTC. It specifies CASSLGPGPAYEQYF. Looking up the rest from reference TRBV5-6 and TRBJ2-7 gives the full variable domain: DAGVTQSPTHLIKTRGQQVTLRCSPKSGHDTVSWYQQALGQGPQFIFQYYEEEERQRGNFPDRFSGHQFPNYSSELNVNALLLGDSALYLCASSLGPGPAYEQYFGPGTRLTVT.

In this sample, this clonotype turned up a few times. V usage is TRBV7-9 and J usage is TRBJ2-3, with D hard to call. V shed 6 bases and J shed 0 bases, with 7 bases lying between them. CDR1 is SEHNR and CDR2 is FQNEAQ in the germline V gene (reference sequence). The CDR3 loop spans 13 amino acids. The CDR3 DNA reads as TGTGCCAGCAGACCGCAGAGCACAGATACGCAGTATTTT. Amino acids: CASRPQSTDTQYF.

The rearrangement links TRBV6-1 to TRBJ2-3, with 7 bases aligning to TRBD2. V shed 2 bases and J 3 bases; nucleotides not matched to a gene: 5. Germline CDR1 is MNHNS and CDR2 is SASEGT. CDR3 length: 15 residues. The CDR3 DNA follows: TGTGCCAGCAGTGAATTTGGGGAGGGGACAGATACGCAGTATTTT. This gives the protein CASSEFGEGTDTQYF.

The sample holds one count of this clonotype. The genes are TRBV29-1 and TRBJ2-7, with 8 bases that match TRBD1. Germline-derived CDR1 and CDR2 are SQVTM and ANQGSEA. This CDR3 has 13 amino acids. With V trimmed by 4 bases and J by 2 bases, 4 bases remained unmatched. The chain's CDR3 is CSVVPGQAYEQYF. In DNA form, the CDR3 reads TGCAGCGTTGTACCGGGACAGGCCTACGAGCAGTACTTC.

This clonotype showed up just a few times. The chain is built from TRBV2 and TRBJ2-1; D gene unclear. This CDR3 has 15 amino acids. Germline assignment: CDR1 SNHLY and CDR2 FYNNEI. Between the trimmed V and J ends, which lost 2 bases and 7 bases, there was a span of 15 bases. The CDR3 DNA reads as TGTGCCAGCAGTGAAATGGGGATCGGGTGGAATGAGCAGTTCTTC. Amino acid sequence: CASSEMGIGWNEQFF.

Points on this clonotype: A much bigger clone sits one base away, suggesting this may be a read error. The chain recombines TRBV12-3 or TRBV12-4 with TRBJ2-7; D unclear. CDR3 length: 14 residues. CDR3 sequence reads: CASSLTITAIERAF. The CDR3 DNA reads TGTGCCAGCAGTTTAACGATTACCGCTATCGAGCGAGCTTTC.

This chain uses TRBV5-1 with TRBJ2-1; TRBD2 matches at 9 bases. The germline V gene has CDR1 SGHRS and CDR2 YFSETQ. V gave up 4 bases and J gave up 0 bases; unmatched junction bases: 8. The CDR3 consists of 17 residues. This CDR3 is CASSPQREVFSYNEQFF. CDR3 sequence (DNA): TGCGCCAGCAGCCCTCAGCGGGAGGTTTTCTCCTACAATGAGCAGTTCTTC.

The V call is TRBV5-1, the J call TRBJ2-7; D not resolved. The CDR3 is 15 amino acids. Per the germline V gene, CDR1 is SGHRS and CDR2 is YFSETQ. The V end lost 0 bases, the J end lost 3 bases, and 13 bases lay between the germline ends. CDR3 DNA sequence: TGCGCCAGCAGCTTGGCTGGACCCCACCGCTACGAGCAGTACTTC. Translation gives CASSLAGPHRYEQYF.

The CDR3 DNA sequence: TGCGCCAGCAGCTTGGCCACGTCGTCTAGCGGGAGGCACACGAACACCGGGGAGCTGTTTTTT. This sequence encodes CASSLATSSSGRHTNTGELFF. The chain recombines TRBV5-1 with TRBJ2-2; TRBD2 aligns across 11 bases. Germline V CDR1 and CDR2: SGHRS, YFSETQ. The CDR3 is 21 residues long. Losses at the gene ends were 0 bases for V and 0 bases for J; bases not matched to a gene: 13.

This sequence joins TRBV5-5 and TRBJ2-1; TRBD1 agrees at 8 bases. The CDR3 contains 12 residues. V dropped 5 bases and J dropped 8; count of bases not matched to a gene: 3. The germline gives CDR1 SGHKS, CDR2 YYEKEE (reference sequence). The CDR3: CASRDRVDEQFF. The CDR3 bases are TGTGCCAGCAGGGACAGGGTCGATGAGCAGTTCTTC.

This clonotype came up a few times. The chain employs TRBV7-9 and TRBJ2-7; the match to TRBD1 covers 10 bases. Germline V gene data show CDR1 as SEHNR and CDR2 as FQNEAQ (reference sequence). V lost 6 bases to trimming and J lost 4 bases; unmatched junction nucleotides: 6. The length of the CDR3 is 14 residues. CDR3 region: CASSSGQGEYEQYF. The CDR3 region has the DNA TGTGCCAGCAGTTCAGGACAGGGGGAATACGAGCAGTACTTC.

The chain carries TRBV27 and TRBJ1-5; TRBD1 is a possible D gene (5 bases). The V gene lost 5 bases and the J gene lost 0 bases, with 8 bases spanning the gap. The CDR3 totals 14 residues. The germline gives CDR1 MNHEY, CDR2 SMNVEV (reference sequence). The CDR3 sequence is CASSTRDSNQPQHF. CDR3 DNA: TGTGCCAGCAGTACCAGGGATAGCAATCAGCCCCAGCATTTT.

This chain joins TRBV9 and TRBJ2-1; TRBD2 agrees at 12 bases. This CDR3 spans 15 amino acids. V shed 0 bases, J shed 6 bases, and the junction held 1 base outside the gene matches. CDR1 and CDR2 (germline): SGDLS, YYNGEE. The CDR3 loop reads CASSVGTSGTNEQFF. The CDR3 DNA is TGTGCCAGCAGCGTAGGGACTAGCGGGACCAATGAGCAGTTCTTC.

The gene calls are TRBV2 and TRBJ2-3; D gene unclear. With 5 bases removed from V and 4 bases from J, the gap between germline ends came to 16 bases. Germline-derived CDR1 and CDR2 are SNHLY and FYNNEI. The CDR3 consists of 15 residues. The CDR3 region has the DNA TGTGCCAGCAGTAGTAGTGAGTGGTCTTCAGATACGCAGTATTTT. Its translation: CASSSSEWSSDTQYF.

This chain connects TRBV12-3 or TRBV12-4 to TRBJ1-1, with no clear D. This CDR3 spans 14 amino acids. Trimming pared 4 bases from V and 6 bases from J, leaving 15 bases between. CDR3 sequence: CASSSTDFKAEAFF. The CDR3 DNA reads as TGTGCCAGCAGTTCAACGGACTTCAAGGCTGAAGCTTTCTTT.

CDR3 region: CASSVGLGSSYEQYF. CDR3 in DNA: TGTGCCAGCAGCGTCGGGTTAGGATCCTCATACGAGCAGTACTTC. V and J are TRBV9 and TRBJ2-7; no reliable D call. The germline V gene has CDR1 SGDLS and CDR2 YYNGEE. Trimming cost V 2 bases and J 4 bases, with 16 bases left between them. The CDR3 contains 15 residues.

The chain couples TRBV25-1 to TRBJ2-5, with 9 bases aligning to TRBD1. In germline, CDR1 is MGHDK, CDR2 SYGVNS. There are 14 residues in the CDR3. The junction had 1 base not matched to a gene; V was cut back by 2 bases and J by 3 bases. CDR3 nucleotide sequence: TGTGCCAGCAGTGAACGGGACAGGGAAGAGACCCAGTACTTC. It is translated as CASSERDREETQYF.

There are a few counts of this clonotype. The chain has TRBV27 and TRBJ2-7; D is possibly TRBD2 (6 bases). Trimming cost V 3 bases and J 7 bases, with 16 bases left between them. There are 14 residues in the CDR3. The V gene's germline CDR1 is MNHEY and CDR2 SMNVEV (reference sequence). CDR3 coding DNA: TGTGCCAGCAGTTTCGGGGGAGGTCCGGGGGAGCAGTACTTC. It codes for CASSFGGGPGEQYF.

The rearrangement joins TRBV20-1 to TRBJ2-2, with unresolved D. The length of the CDR3 is 16 residues. Deletions cut 0 bases from V and 1 base from J, with 12 bases between. The germline V gene encodes CDR1 DFQATT and CDR2 SNEGSKA (reference sequence). This chain's CDR3 is CSARDPDGWNTGELFF. The CDR3 coding sequence is TGCAGTGCTAGAGATCCGGACGGGTGGAACACCGGGGAGCTGTTTTTT.